This T cell receptor beta chain was identified during a study of T-cell memory formation after mild COVID-19. MiXCR, applied by TCRdb to the 5' RACE reads, yields one record per CDR3 protein. The top ten clones hold roughly 4% of a sample with 200,000 or so distinct CDR3 sequences, 9.5% of them seen once. The V segment lost 2 bases and the J segment 2 bases; nucleotides outside the gene matches: 3. This CDR3 is 13 amino acids long. Germline CDR1 is GTSNPN and CDR2 is SVGIG (reference sequence). This chain uses TRBV30 with TRBJ2-7; 7 nucleotides line up with TRBD1. Sample: PBMCs or a T cell subset sorted from them (not recorded which). The origin of this receptor is a man aged 18 to 30 who had mild COVID-19 (a few samples of this study predate the infection). Cell type and time point are not known. The CDR3 reads CAWSRQGAYEQYF. The CDR3 DNA follows: TGTGCCTGGAGTCGGCAGGGGGCCTACGAGCAGTACTTC.